One T cell receptor beta chain is described in this entry. These data come from a study of Ad26.COV2.S vaccination and SARS-CoV-2 variants. The CDR3 has 14 residues. The trim removed 3 bases at V and 1 base at J, leaving 3 bases unmatched. Per germline, CDR1 SGHNT and CDR2 YYREEE (reference sequence). Profiled with immunoSEQ multiplex PCR; TCRdb holds only in-frame clones, not every one. The sample has about 350,000 clones, about 91% seen once. The rearrangement uses TRBV5-4 and TRBJ2-5; 7 nucleotides line up with TRBD1. Sequencing used peripheral blood, obtained after recovery from COVID-19. This TCR came from a human donor who had recovered from COVID-19. CDR3 DNA: TGTGCCAGCAGCTCGGACAGGTCCCAAGAGACCCAGTACTTC. It translates to CASSSDRSQETQYF.